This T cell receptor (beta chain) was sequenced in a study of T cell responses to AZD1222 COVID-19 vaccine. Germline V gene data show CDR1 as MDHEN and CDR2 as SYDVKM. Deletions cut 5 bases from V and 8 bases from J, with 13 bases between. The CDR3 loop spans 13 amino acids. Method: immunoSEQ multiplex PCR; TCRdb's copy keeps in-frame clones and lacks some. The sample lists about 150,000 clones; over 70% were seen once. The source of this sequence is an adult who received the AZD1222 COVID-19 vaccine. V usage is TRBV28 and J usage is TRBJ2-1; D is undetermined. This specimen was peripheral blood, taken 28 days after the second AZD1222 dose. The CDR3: CASSPPGPHEQFF. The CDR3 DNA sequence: TGTGCCAGCAGTCCTCCGGGCCCTCATGAGCAGTTCTTC.